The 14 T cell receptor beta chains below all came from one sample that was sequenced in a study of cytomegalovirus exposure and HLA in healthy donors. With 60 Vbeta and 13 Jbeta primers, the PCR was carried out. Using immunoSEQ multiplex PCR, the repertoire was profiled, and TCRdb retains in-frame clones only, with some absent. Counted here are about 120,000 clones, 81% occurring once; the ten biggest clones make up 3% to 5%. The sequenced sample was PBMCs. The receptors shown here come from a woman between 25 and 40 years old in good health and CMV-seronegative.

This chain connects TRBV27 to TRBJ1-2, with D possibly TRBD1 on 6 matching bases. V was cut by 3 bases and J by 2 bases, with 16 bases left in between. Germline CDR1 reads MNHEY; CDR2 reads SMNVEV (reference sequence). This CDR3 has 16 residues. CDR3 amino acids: CASSLAGQWGNYGYTF. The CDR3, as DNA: TGTGCCAGCAGTTTGGCCGGACAGTGGGGCAACTATGGCTACACCTTC.

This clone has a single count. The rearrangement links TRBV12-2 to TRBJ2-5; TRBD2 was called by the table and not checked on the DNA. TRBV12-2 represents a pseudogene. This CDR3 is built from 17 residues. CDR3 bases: TGTGCAAGTCGCTTAGCGGGGGCTAGCGGGAGAGGGGAGACCCAGTACTTC. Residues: CASRLAGASGRGETQYF.

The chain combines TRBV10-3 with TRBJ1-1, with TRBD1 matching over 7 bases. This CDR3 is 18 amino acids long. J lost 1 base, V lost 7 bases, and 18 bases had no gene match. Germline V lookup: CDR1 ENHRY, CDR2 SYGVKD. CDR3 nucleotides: TGTGCCATCATCGCAGGAGACAGGGTTAGGTCCGGGAACACTGAAGCTTTCTTT. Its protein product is CAIIAGDRVRSGNTEAFF.

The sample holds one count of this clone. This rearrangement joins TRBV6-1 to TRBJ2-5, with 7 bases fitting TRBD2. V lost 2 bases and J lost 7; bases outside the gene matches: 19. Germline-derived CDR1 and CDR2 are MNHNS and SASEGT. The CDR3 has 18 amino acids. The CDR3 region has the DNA TGTGCCAGCAGTGAATTTAGGGCTAGCGGAGCTATCTTTGTGACCCAGTACTTC. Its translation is CASSEFRASGAIFVTQYF.

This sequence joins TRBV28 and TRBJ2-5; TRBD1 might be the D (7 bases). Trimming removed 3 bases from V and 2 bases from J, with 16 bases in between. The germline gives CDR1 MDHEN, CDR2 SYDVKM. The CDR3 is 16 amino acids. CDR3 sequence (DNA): TGTGCCAGCAGTTTGGGCAGGGGGGCCCGACAAGAGACCCAGTACTTC. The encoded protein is CASSLGRGARQETQYF.

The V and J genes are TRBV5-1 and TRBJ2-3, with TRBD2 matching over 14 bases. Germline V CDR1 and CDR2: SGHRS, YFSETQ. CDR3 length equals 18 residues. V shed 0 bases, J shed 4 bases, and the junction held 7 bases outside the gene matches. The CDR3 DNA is TGCGCCAGCAGCTTGGGTGGGACTAGCGGGAGTGGCGCAGATACGCAGTATTTT. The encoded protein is CASSLGGTSGSGADTQYF.

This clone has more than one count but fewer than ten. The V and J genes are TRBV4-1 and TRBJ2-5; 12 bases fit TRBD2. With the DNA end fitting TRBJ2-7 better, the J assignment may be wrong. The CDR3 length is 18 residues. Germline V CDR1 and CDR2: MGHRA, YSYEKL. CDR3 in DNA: TGCGCCAGCAGCCACCCGACTAGCGGGAGTTTGGGTTCCTACGAGCAGTACTTC. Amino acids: CASSHPTSGSLGSYEQYF.

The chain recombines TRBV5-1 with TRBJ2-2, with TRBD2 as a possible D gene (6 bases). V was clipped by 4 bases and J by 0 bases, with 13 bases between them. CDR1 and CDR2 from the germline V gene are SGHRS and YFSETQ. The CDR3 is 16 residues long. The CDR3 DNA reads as TGCGCCAGCAGCCCATACGGGGGAGCGAACACCGGGGAGCTGTTTTTT. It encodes CASSPYGGANTGELFF.

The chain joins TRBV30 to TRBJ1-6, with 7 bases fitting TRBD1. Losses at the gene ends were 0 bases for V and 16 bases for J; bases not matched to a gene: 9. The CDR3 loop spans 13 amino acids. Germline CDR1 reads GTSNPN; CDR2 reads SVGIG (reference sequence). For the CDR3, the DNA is TGTGCCTGGAGTGTCCAAGGACAGGCCCCACTCCACTTT. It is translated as CAWSVQGQAPLHF.

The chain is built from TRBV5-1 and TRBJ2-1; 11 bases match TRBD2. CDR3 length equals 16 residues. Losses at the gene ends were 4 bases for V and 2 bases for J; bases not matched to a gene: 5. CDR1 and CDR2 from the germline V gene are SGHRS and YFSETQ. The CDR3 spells CASSGGTSGPYNEQFF. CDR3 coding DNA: TGCGCCAGCAGCGGGGGGACTAGCGGACCCTACAATGAGCAGTTCTTC.

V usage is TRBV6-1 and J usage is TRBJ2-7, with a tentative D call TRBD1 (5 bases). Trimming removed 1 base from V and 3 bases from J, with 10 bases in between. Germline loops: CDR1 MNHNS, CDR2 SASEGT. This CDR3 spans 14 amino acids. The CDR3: CASSEGGRNYEQYF. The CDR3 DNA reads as TGTGCCAGCAGTGAAGGGGGCAGAAACTACGAGCAGTACTTC.

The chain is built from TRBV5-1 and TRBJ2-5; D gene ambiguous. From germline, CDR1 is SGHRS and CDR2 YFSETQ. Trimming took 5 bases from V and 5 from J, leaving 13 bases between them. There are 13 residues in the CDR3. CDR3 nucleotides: TGCGCCAGCAGGAGGAGCGAAGCCGAGACCCAGTACTTC. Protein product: CASRRSEAETQYF.

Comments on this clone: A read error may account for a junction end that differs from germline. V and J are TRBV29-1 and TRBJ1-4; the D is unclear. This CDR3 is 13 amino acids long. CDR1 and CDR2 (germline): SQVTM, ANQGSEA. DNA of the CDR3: TGCAGCGTTGAAAGGGAGGGAAATGGAAAACTGTTTTTT. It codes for CSVEREGNGKLFF.

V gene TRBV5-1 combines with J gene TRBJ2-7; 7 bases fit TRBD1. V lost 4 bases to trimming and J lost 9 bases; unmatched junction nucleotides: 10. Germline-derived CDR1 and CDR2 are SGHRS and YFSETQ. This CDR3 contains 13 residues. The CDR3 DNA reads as TGCGCCAGCAGCCAGGACAGGCAAGTTGGGCAGTACTTC. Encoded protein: CASSQDRQVGQYF.